These 9 T cell receptor beta chains share one sample of origin, sequenced in a study of T cell repertoires in cytomegalovirus infection. TCRdb used MiXCR to reprocess the reads, holding one entry per CDR3 protein. Among about 490,000 distinct CDR3 sequences listed, 15% to 20% were seen once. Sequencing was done on a sample of CD8+ T cells from PBMCs. These receptor sequences come from a human donor in good health (CMV status not recorded). Some clones in this sample may be carry-over from other donors' samples.

V is TRBV23-1 and J is TRBJ1-6; D unclear. TRBV23-1 counts as an open reading frame of uncertain function. The CDR3 runs to 12 residues. Trimming stripped 0 bases from V and 8 bases from J, with 2 bases between. The CDR3 DNA follows: TGCGCCAGCAGTCAATCCGATTCACCCCTCCACTTT. Residues: CASSQSDSPLHF.

This clonotype was observed a few times. V usage is TRBV7-9 and J usage is TRBJ2-1; TRBD2 aligns across 10 bases. V gave up 5 bases and J gave up 9 bases; unmatched junction bases: 16. Per germline, CDR1 SEHNR and CDR2 FQNEAQ (reference sequence). The CDR3 is 17 residues long. In nucleotides, the CDR3 is TGTGCCAGCAGCGCCCCCTCAGCGGGGGGGTCGTTACCTGAGCAGTTCTTC. Translating it yields CASSAPSAGGSLPEQFF.

This clonotype was picked up many times. The V and J genes are TRBV5-6 and TRBJ1-5, with 9 nucleotides matching TRBD1. The germline gives CDR1 SGHDT, CDR2 YYEEEE. The CDR3 contains 16 residues. Losses at the gene ends were 4 bases for V and 0 bases for J; bases not matched to a gene: 5. The CDR3 sequence: CASSPGQGYSNQPQHF. Here the CDR3 DNA reads TGTGCCAGCAGCCCGGGACAGGGATATAGCAATCAGCCCCAGCATTTT.

In its sample, this clonotype was seen a few times. J is TRBJ2-7 and V is TRBV13; D may correspond to TRBD1 or TRBD2 (5 bases each). V was shortened by 3 bases and J by 5 bases, with 14 bases between the two germline ends. CDR1 is PRHDT and CDR2 is FYEKMQ in the germline V gene (reference sequence). CDR3 length: 14 amino acids. The CDR3 DNA follows: TGTGCCAGCAGCTTTGGCGGAGAGGGACACGAGCAGTACTTC. This codes for CASSFGGEGHEQYF.

The V gene is TRBV15, the J gene TRBJ2-1, with D possibly TRBD2 on 5 matching bases. This CDR3 is built from 15 residues. V lost 8 bases to trimming and J lost 0 bases, with 14 bases between them. CDR1 and CDR2 from the germline V gene are LNHNV and YYDKDF (reference sequence). The chain's CDR3 is CATRPERSSYNEQFF. CDR3 nucleotides: TGTGCCACCCGGCCGGAGCGGAGCTCCTACAATGAGCAGTTCTTC.

J is TRBJ2-5 and V is TRBV29-1; 8 nucleotides match TRBD2. Germline CDR1 reads SQVTM; CDR2 reads ANQGSEA. The CDR3 sequence is 14 residues long. Trimming at V came to 4 bases and at J to 5 bases, leaving 9 bases not matched to a gene. CDR3 protein: CSVVGREVHETQYF. CDR3 in DNA: TGCAGCGTTGTCGGGCGGGAGGTTCATGAGACCCAGTACTTC. Based on the CDR3 plus reference TRBV29-1 and TRBJ2-5, the full variable domain is SAVISQKPSRDICQRGTSLTIQCQVDSQVTMMFWYRQQPGQSLTLIATANQGSEATYESGFVIDKFPISRPNLTFSTLTVSNMSPEDSSIYLCSVVGREVHETQYFGPGTRLLVL.

This clonotype is a singleton in its sample. The chain is built from TRBV2 and TRBJ1-1; D is possibly TRBD1 (6 bases). Looked up from germline, CDR1 is SNHLY and CDR2 is FYNNEI. The germline V and J ends were trimmed by 8 bases and 1 base, with 11 bases remaining between them. The CDR3 is made up of 13 amino acids. CDR3 nucleotide sequence: TGTGCCAGCGGCACAGGGAGGAACACTGAAGCTTTCTTT. It translates to CASGTGRNTEAFF.

The chain has TRBV27 and TRBJ2-7; 7 bases agree with TRBD2. With V trimmed by 10 bases and J by 4 bases, 4 bases remained unmatched. The CDR3 consists of 11 residues. CDR1 and CDR2 (germline): MNHEY, SMNVEV (reference sequence). CDR3 bases: TGTGCCACCGGGGAGGGTTACGAGCAGTACTTC. Its translation: CATGEGYEQYF.

The V gene is TRBV6-6, the J gene TRBJ2-7, with 8 bases identical to TRBD2. Trimming at V came to 10 bases and at J to 6 bases, leaving 5 bases not matched to a gene. The CDR3 covers 11 residues. Germline CDR1 is MNHNY and CDR2 is SVGAGI (reference sequence). CDR3 coding DNA: TGTGCCACGGGGGGGGAAGCCGAGCAGTACTTC. As protein: CATGGEAEQYF.